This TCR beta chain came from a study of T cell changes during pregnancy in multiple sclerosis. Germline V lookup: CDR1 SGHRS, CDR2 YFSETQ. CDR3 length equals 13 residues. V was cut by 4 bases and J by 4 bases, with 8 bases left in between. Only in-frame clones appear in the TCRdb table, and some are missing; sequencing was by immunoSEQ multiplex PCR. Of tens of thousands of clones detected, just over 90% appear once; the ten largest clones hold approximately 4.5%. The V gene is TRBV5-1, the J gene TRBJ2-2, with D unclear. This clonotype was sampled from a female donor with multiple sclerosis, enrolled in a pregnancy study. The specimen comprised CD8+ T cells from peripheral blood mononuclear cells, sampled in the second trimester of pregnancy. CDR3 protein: CASSPTGTGELFF. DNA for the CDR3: TGCGCCAGCAGCCCCACGGGCACCGGGGAGCTGTTTTTT.